The clone carrying this TCR beta chain was counted only a few times. TCRdb re-called the RT-PCR reads through MiXCR, storing one row per CDR3 protein. The sample contains roughly 960,000 distinct CDR3 sequences, roughly 18% of which appear only once. This specimen belongs to a study of patients and donors after allogeneic stem cell transplantation. Germline lookup yields CDR1 MNHEY and CDR2 SMNVEV (reference sequence). Between the trimmed V and J ends, which lost 4 bases and 4 bases, there was a span of 8 bases. The CDR3 runs to 13 residues. Sequenced input: blood, either unsorted or a sorted T cell fraction (not recorded which). The chain carries TRBV27 and TRBJ1-5; D not resolved. This TCR was recovered from a human donor who was either an allogeneic HSCT recipient or a stem cell or donor lymphocyte infusion donor (not recorded which). It is not recorded whose cells these are; they may come from a transplant donor. The DNA for the CDR3 is TGTGCCAGCAGTTCCCAGATAAATCAGCCCCAGCATTTT. Protein product: CASSSQINQPQHF.